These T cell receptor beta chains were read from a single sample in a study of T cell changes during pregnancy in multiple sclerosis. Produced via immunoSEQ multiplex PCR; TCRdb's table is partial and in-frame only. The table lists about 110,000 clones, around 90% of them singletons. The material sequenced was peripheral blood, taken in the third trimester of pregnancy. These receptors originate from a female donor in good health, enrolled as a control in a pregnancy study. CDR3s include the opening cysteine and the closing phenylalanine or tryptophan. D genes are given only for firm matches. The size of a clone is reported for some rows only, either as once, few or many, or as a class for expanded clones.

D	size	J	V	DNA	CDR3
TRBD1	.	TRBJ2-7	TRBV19	TGTGCCAGTAGTCCTGACAGGGGATTACGATACGAGCAGTACTTC	CASSPDRGLRYEQYF
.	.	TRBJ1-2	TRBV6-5	TGTGCCAGCAGTTACCTGGACAGCAACTATGGCTACACCTTC	CASSYLDSNYGYTF
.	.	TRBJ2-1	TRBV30	TGTGCCTCTGGCCCCAGGGTACCTCCGTTCTTC	CASGPRVPPFF
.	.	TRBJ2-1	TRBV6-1	TGTGCCAGCAATCGGGACACATACAATGAGCAGTTCTTC	CASNRDTYNEQFF
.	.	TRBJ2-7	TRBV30	TGTGCCTGGATGCGGTACCTCGAGGGCACCATCTACGAGCAGTACTTC	CAWMRYLEGTIYEQYF
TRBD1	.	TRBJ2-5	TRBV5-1	TGCGCCAGCAGCCAGGGGGCCCACCGAGAGACCCAGTACTTC	CASSQGAHRETQYF
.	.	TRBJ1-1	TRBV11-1	TGTGCCAGCAGCTTGACAGAGAATTTTGAAGCTTTCTTT	CASSLTENFEAFF
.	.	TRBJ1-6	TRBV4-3	TGCGCCAGCAGCCAAGATCCAGGGGCAAATTCACCCCTCCACTTT	CASSQDPGANSPLHF
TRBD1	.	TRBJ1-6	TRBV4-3	TGCGCCAGCAGCCAAGGTCCAGGGGGCTATAATTCACCCCTCCACTTT	CASSQGPGGYNSPLHF
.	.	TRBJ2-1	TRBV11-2	TGTGCCAGCAGCTCGGACTCCCGGAATTACAATGAGCAGTTCTTC	CASSSDSRNYNEQFF
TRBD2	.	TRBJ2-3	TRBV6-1	TGTGCCAGCAGAGCTAGCGGGGGTAGCACAGATACGCAGTATTTT	CASRASGGSTDTQYF
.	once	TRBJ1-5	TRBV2	TGTGCCAGTTGGAGGGGTCAGCCCCAGCATTTT	CASWRGQPQHF
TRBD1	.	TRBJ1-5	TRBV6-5	TGTGCCAGCAGTTGGGGGACAGGGGGTCGACAGCCCCAGCATTTT	CASSWGTGGRQPQHF
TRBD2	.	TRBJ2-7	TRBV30	TGTGCCTGCCACTGGGGGACTAGCGATACCTACGAGCAGTACTTC	CACHWGTSDTYEQYF
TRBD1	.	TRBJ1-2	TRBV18	TGTGCCAGCTCACCGACGGACAGGGACGGCTACACCTTC	CASSPTDRDGYTF
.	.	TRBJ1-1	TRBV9	TGTGCCAGCAGCGTCGAAAACATGAACACTGAAGCTTTCTTT	CASSVENMNTEAFF
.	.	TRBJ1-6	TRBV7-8	TGTGCCAGCAGTAACAGGGATTCACCCCTCCACTTT	CASSNRDSPLHF
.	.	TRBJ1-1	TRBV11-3	TGTGCCAGCAGCTTAGATTCGTCAGTGAACACTGAAGCTTTCTTT	CASSLDSSVNTEAFF
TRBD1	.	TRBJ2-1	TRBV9	TGTGCCAGCAGCGTACGACAGGGGGACTACAATGAGCAGTTCTTC	CASSVRQGDYNEQFF
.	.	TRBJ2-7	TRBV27	TGTGCCAGCAGTCCCCGGACAGCTTCCTACGAGCAGTACTTC	CASSPRTASYEQYF
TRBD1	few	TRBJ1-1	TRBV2	TGTGCCAGCAGTTTACGACAGGGTAACACTGAAGCTTTCTTT	CASSLRQGNTEAFF
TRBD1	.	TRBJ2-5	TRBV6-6	TGTGCCAGCAGCGGACAGGGTTGGGAGACCCAGTACTTC	CASSGQGWETQYF
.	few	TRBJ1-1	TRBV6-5	TGTGCCAGCGGACGGGGGACTGAAGCTTTCTTT	CASGRGTEAFF
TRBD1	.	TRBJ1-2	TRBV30	TGTGCCTGGATTAAACAGGGGAACTATGGCTACACCTTC	CAWIKQGNYGYTF
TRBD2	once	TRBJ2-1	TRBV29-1	TGCAGCGTTGAAGGCCTAGCGGGGTTCATGGACGAGCAGTTCTTC	CSVEGLAGFMDEQFF
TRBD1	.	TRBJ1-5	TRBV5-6	TGTGCCAGCAGCTACAGGGGACTGAATCAGCCCCAGCATTTT	CASSYRGLNQPQHF
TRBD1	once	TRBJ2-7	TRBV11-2	TGTGCCAGCAGCTCCTCGACAGGGGGCTACGAGCAGTACTTC	CASSSSTGGYEQYF
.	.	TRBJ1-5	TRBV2	TGTGCCAGCAGTGGACAGGATCAGCCCCAGCATTTT	CASSGQDQPQHF
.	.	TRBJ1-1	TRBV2	TGTGCCAGCAGTGAAGGATCATGGGCCACTGAAGCTTTCTTT	CASSEGSWATEAFF
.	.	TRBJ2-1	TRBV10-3	TGTGCCATCAGTCAGGGGTCAAGCACGCATGAGCAGTTCTTC	CAISQGSSTHEQFF